One sample yielded the 6 T cell receptor beta chains listed below, sequenced in a study of blood T cell repertoires in COVID-19 (TCRdb year 2020). Libraries were built with the immunoSEQ multiplex PCR assay. TCRdb took this table from immuneACCESS and kept in-frame rearrangements with V and J called. Such tables lack part of the clones; where checked against another copy, unresolved V genes explain under half of the gap, and the rest is unexplained. The sample table shows 290,000 or so clones, and around 83% are seen once. The ten largest clones take up 5% of the sample. Sequences were obtained from PBMCs or T cells enriched from blood (not recorded which). These receptors originate from a man in his forties or fifties who had been exposed to COVID-19.

This chain uses TRBV7-9 with TRBJ1-1; tentatively, D is TRBD1 (5 bases). Germline V gene lookup returns CDR1 SEHNR and CDR2 FQNEAQ (reference sequence). The CDR3 extends over 16 amino acids. V was pared by 4 bases and J by 1 base, with 16 bases between. CDR3 coding DNA: TGTGCCAGCAGCTCCCCGATACTACAGGCGAACACTGAAGCTTTCTTT. It yields the protein CASSSPILQANTEAFF.

The chain uses TRBV2 and TRBJ1-6; no definite D call. This CDR3 has 13 residues. Trimming cost V 8 bases and J 9 bases, with 14 bases left between them. Germline loops: CDR1 SNHLY, CDR2 FYNNEI. CDR3 residues: CASPLSLLSPLHF. The CDR3 DNA follows: TGTGCCAGCCCCTTGAGTCTCCTTTCACCCCTCCACTTT.

Concerning this clone: At one boundary the junction diverges from the germline segment, which might be a read error. CDR3 amino acids: CASSFQGALRDF. CDR3 nucleotide sequence: TGTGCCAGTAGTTTCCAGGGTGCGCTGCGAGACTTT. V and J are TRBV19 and TRBJ1-1; TRBD1 might be the D (5 bases). Per the germline V gene, CDR1 is LNHDA and CDR2 is SQIVND (reference sequence). This CDR3 comprises 12 residues.

This rearrangement joins TRBV7-9 to TRBJ2-1; perhaps TRBD1 as D (5 bases). This CDR3 comprises 14 residues. Trimming removed 4 bases at V and 9 bases at J, with 16 bases between. Germline lookup yields CDR1 SEHNR and CDR2 FQNEAQ (reference sequence). The CDR3 loop is CASSSRQLLGEQFF. The CDR3 region has the DNA TGTGCCAGCAGCTCGAGACAGCTCTTGGGTGAGCAGTTCTTC.

The chain couples TRBV29-1 to TRBJ1-1; D not certain. The CDR3 has 12 amino acids. Trimming removed 7 bases from V and 5 bases from J, with 14 bases in between. Germline V gives CDR1 SQVTM, CDR2 ANQGSEA. The CDR3 loop is CSAVAGKTEAFF. For the CDR3, the DNA is TGCAGCGCGGTCGCGGGGAAGACTGAAGCTTTCTTT.

The V call is TRBV27, the J call TRBJ1-1, with 8 bases that match TRBD1. The CDR3 sequence is 13 residues long. The junction had 4 bases not matched to a gene; V was cut back by 6 bases and J by 4 bases. CDR1 and CDR2 (germline): MNHEY, SMNVEV (reference sequence). CDR3 loop: CASRIQGGTEAFF. The CDR3 nucleotides read TGTGCCAGCAGGATACAGGGGGGCACTGAAGCTTTCTTT.